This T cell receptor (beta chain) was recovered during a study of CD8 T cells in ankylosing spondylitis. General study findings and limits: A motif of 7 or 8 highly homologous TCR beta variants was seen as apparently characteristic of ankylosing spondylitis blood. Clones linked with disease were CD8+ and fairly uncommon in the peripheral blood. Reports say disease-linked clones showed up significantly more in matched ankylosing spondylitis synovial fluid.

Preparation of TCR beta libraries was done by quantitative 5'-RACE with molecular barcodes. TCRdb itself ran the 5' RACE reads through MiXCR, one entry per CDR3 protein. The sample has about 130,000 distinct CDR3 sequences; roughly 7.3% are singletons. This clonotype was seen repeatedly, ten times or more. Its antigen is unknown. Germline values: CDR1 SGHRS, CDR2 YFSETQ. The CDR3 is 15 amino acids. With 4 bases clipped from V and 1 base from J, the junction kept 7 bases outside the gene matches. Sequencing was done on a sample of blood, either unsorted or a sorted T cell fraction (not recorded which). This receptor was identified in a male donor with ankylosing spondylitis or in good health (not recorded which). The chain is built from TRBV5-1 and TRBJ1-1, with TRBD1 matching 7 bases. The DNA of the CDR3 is TGCGCCAGCAGCCCCCGAGGGGGCGGGAACACTGAAGCTTTCTTT. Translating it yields CASSPRGGGNTEAFF.